This paragraph covers one T cell receptor beta chain sequence. The authors generated TCR beta cDNA through 5'RACE template switching with UMIs. After re-calling the 5' RACE reads, TCRdb lists one entry per CDR3 protein, DNA absent. The table lists some 340,000 distinct CDR3 sequences. The CDR3 contains 17 residues. The germline V gene has CDR1 KGHSH and CDR2 LQKENI. This record comes from a study of T cells expressing NK-cell markers. Study-wide background: Repertoire data for TCR beta were derived from sorted T cells (CD3+CD56+NKG2C+, CD3+CD56+NKG2C- and CD3+CD56-NKG2C+). Seven of the eight sequenced donors were classified as HCMV-seropositive, and one was classified as seronegative.

The chain recombines TRBV18 with TRBJ2-3; TCRdb gives TRBD2 as the D gene, but with no DNA this cannot be confirmed. Source material: blood T cells: a sorted CD56 or NKG2C T cell subset, CD4+ or CD8+ T cells, or bulk PBMC T cells (not recorded which). This clonotype was sampled from a man aged 18-75 years in good health. This chain's CDR3 is CASSLRTSGGTPDTQYF. Using reference TRBV18 and TRBJ2-3 for the parts outside the CDR3, the full variable domain is NAGVMQNPRHLVRRRGQEARLRCSPMKGHSHVYWYRQLPEEGLKFMVYLQKENIIDESGMPKERFSAEFPKEGPSILRIQQVVRGDSAAYFCASSLRTSGGTPDTQYFGPGTRLTVL.